This TCR beta chain was observed in a study of cytomegalovirus exposure and HLA in healthy donors. In the case of this clone: As yet, its antigen is unknown.

Study-wide results and limits: Rarity characterized most TCR sequences, yet some public TCRs appeared in many donors.

The study ran its PCR with 60 Vbeta and 13 Jbeta primers. This table comes from immunoSEQ multiplex PCR, and its TCRdb copy is limited to in-frame clones, with some not included. The sample shows 130,000 to 150,000 clones, approximately 80% of them seen only once. Trimming left V 6 bases short and J 7 bases short, with 22 bases between. The CDR3 is 16 residues long. Germline CDR1 MDHEN, CDR2 SYDVKM. The sample consisted of PBMCs. The gene calls are TRBV28 and TRBJ1-3; D is possibly TRBD1 (5 bases). The receptor was derived from a woman aged 18-29 years in good health and CMV-seropositive. CDR3 region: CASSPLSGGTWNTIYF. CDR3 coding DNA: TGTGCCAGCAGCCCTCTCTCGGGAGGGACCTGGAACACCATATATTTT.